The source of this T cell receptor beta chain is a study of T cell repertoires in aging, cancer and after chemotherapy. About the research overall: Donor ages fell into six groups from 30 or younger up to 70 or older. Patients with glioblastoma brain tumors were sampled before and after temozolomide-based therapy. General study findings and limits: Across the chemotherapy interval, each cancer cohort showed higher median generation probability, suggesting thymic rebound.

As concerns this clonotype: Antigen: not known.

The V and J ends lost 6 bases and 3 bases, in that order; junction bases with no gene match: 14. The length of the CDR3 is 19 residues. From germline, CDR1 is MNHEY and CDR2 SVGAGI. Multiplex touch-down PCR with TRB-A/B primers amplified rearranged V-D-J TRB sequences. One entry per CDR3 protein results from TCRdb running MiXCR on the multiplex PCR reads. Among some 9,000 distinct CDR3 sequences listed, over 40% were seen once. The template was genomic DNA from peripheral blood, not RNA. What was sequenced was blood. This clonotype originated in a human donor with a solid tumor. This chain connects TRBV6-5 to TRBJ2-1; 13 bases map to TRBD2. The CDR3 region has the DNA TGTGCCAGCAGCGCAGAGGGACTAGCGGGACTCCCACTCTACAATGAGCAGTTCTTC. Translating gives CASSAEGLAGLPLYNEQFF.